Listed below are T cell receptor beta chains from one sample, sequenced in a study of molecular identifiers for immune sequencing clone quantification. From the PCR reads, TCRdb called clonotypes with MiXCR, one entry per CDR3 protein. The table lists a few hundred thousand distinct CDR3 sequences, roughly a quarter of them singletons, with 0.65% to 0.75% in the top ten. The material sequenced was naive CD8+ T cells from blood, with Jurkat cell RNA spiked in. The receptor set was obtained from a human donor in good health. Some libraries in this study had Jurkat cell RNA spiked in. The CDR3 runs from the conserved cysteine through the conserved F or W. D genes are given only for firm matches. The size of a clone is reported for some rows only, either as once, few or many, or as a class for expanded clones.

v_gene: TRBV6-6; abundance: many; d_gene: TRBD1; j_gene: TRBJ2-5; CDR3nt: TGTGCCAGCAGTACTGGGACAGTAGAGACCCAGTACTTC; CDR3aa: CASSTGTVETQYF
v_gene: TRBV5-1; abundance: .; d_gene: .; j_gene: TRBJ2-2; CDR3nt: TGCGCCGTTAAGGACGGATCGAACACCGGGGAGCTGTTTTTT; CDR3aa: CAVKDGSNTGELFF
v_gene: TRBV7-2; abundance: many; d_gene: TRBD2; j_gene: TRBJ2-5; CDR3nt: TGTGCCAGCAGCCAATACTCGACTAGCGGAGCGACCCAGTACTTC; CDR3aa: CASSQYSTSGATQYF
v_gene: TRBV4-1; abundance: many; d_gene: .; j_gene: TRBJ2-5; CDR3nt: TGCGCCAGCAGCCAAGGGACGGTTGGAACCCAAGAGACCCAGTACTTC; CDR3aa: CASSQGTVGTQETQYF
v_gene: TRBV20-1; abundance: many; d_gene: .; j_gene: TRBJ2-3; CDR3nt: TGCAGTGCCCAGGATCAGGTGGCGCATTTCACAGATACGCAGTATTTT; CDR3aa: CSAQDQVAHFTDTQYF
v_gene: TRBV27; abundance: many; d_gene: .; j_gene: TRBJ1-1; CDR3nt: TGTGCCAGCAGTTTATTGGATTCGGATACTGAAGCTTTCTTT; CDR3aa: CASSLLDSDTEAFF
v_gene: TRBV18; abundance: few; d_gene: TRBD2; j_gene: TRBJ2-3; CDR3nt: TGTGCCAGCTCACCGCCGGGACTAGGGAGAACAGATACGCAGTATTTT; CDR3aa: CASSPPGLGRTDTQYF
v_gene: TRBV7-2; abundance: many; d_gene: TRBD2; j_gene: TRBJ2-3; CDR3nt: TGTGCCAGCAGCTACCTAGCGGGAGGGCCGGCAGATACGCAGTATTTT; CDR3aa: CASSYLAGGPADTQYF
v_gene: TRBV6-2/TRBV6-3; abundance: .; d_gene: .; j_gene: TRBJ1-2; CDR3nt: TGTGCCAGCAGTTACCGGGACCGACCTTATGGCTACACCTTC; CDR3aa: CASSYRDRPYGYTF
v_gene: TRBV13; abundance: few; d_gene: .; j_gene: TRBJ2-3; CDR3nt: TGTGCCAGCAGCTTATCACCCCGGAGCACAGATACGCAGTATTTT; CDR3aa: CASSLSPRSTDTQYF
v_gene: TRBV5-5; abundance: .; d_gene: TRBD1; j_gene: TRBJ2-3; CDR3nt: TGTGCCAGCAGTAGGACCCGGGACAGAATCTCAGATACGCAGTATTTT; CDR3aa: CASSRTRDRISDTQYF
v_gene: TRBV7-9; abundance: .; d_gene: .; j_gene: TRBJ1-6; CDR3nt: TGTGCCACTCGAGACGACCAGATATATAATTCACCCCTCCACTTT; CDR3aa: CATRDDQIYNSPLHF
v_gene: TRBV12-3/TRBV12-4; abundance: few; d_gene: TRBD1; j_gene: TRBJ2-7; CDR3nt: TGTGCCAGCAGTCAAAGCCGGGACAGGGTAACCTACGAGCAGTACTTC; CDR3aa: CASSQSRDRVTYEQYF
v_gene: TRBV3-1; abundance: few; d_gene: .; j_gene: TRBJ1-2; CDR3nt: TGTGCCAGCAGCCAAGACGCCAAGGTCTATCACTATGGCTACACCTTC; CDR3aa: CASSQDAKVYHYGYTF
v_gene: TRBV4-3; abundance: many; d_gene: .; j_gene: TRBJ2-3; CDR3nt: TGCGCCAGCAGCCAAGACCCGAGCACAGATACGCAGTATTTT; CDR3aa: CASSQDPSTDTQYF
v_gene: TRBV13; abundance: once; d_gene: TRBD1; j_gene: TRBJ1-1; CDR3nt: TGTGCCAGCAGCTTGGACAGGGGATGGTACACTGGAGCTTTCTTT; CDR3aa: CASSLDRGWYTGAFF
v_gene: TRBV6-6; abundance: few; d_gene: .; j_gene: TRBJ2-6; CDR3nt: TGTGCCAGCAGTTTCCGGACAGCGCCTGGGGCCAACGTCCTGACTTTC; CDR3aa: CASSFRTAPGANVLTF
v_gene: TRBV4-1; abundance: .; d_gene: .; j_gene: TRBJ2-5; CDR3nt: TGCGCCAGCCGCCAAGAAAATGAACAAGAGACCCAGTACTTC; CDR3aa: CASRQENEQETQYF
v_gene: TRBV4-2; abundance: .; d_gene: TRBD2; j_gene: TRBJ2-2; CDR3nt: TGTGCCAGCAGCCAAGTTGCGGGAGCCACCGGGGAGCTGTTTTTT; CDR3aa: CASSQVAGATGELFF
v_gene: TRBV27; abundance: .; d_gene: TRBD2; j_gene: TRBJ2-3; CDR3nt: TGTGCCAGCAGTCCCGGGACTAGCGGGAGTACCAACACAGATACGCAGTATTTT; CDR3aa: CASSPGTSGSTNTDTQYF
v_gene: TRBV5-6; abundance: .; d_gene: TRBD1; j_gene: TRBJ2-5; CDR3nt: TGTGCCAGCAGCAAGACAGGGGATGAGACCCAGTACTTC; CDR3aa: CASSKTGDETQYF
v_gene: TRBV9; abundance: .; d_gene: .; j_gene: TRBJ2-3; CDR3nt: TGTGCCAGCACAGGGAAATCTAGCACAGATACGCAGTGTTTT; CDR3aa: CASTGKSSTDTQCF
v_gene: TRBV20-1; abundance: many; d_gene: .; j_gene: TRBJ2-7; CDR3nt: TGCAGTGCTACAATCCTGGGGGGAAGCTCCTACGAGCAGTACTTC; CDR3aa: CSATILGGSSYEQYF
v_gene: TRBV7-9; abundance: few; d_gene: .; j_gene: TRBJ1-5; CDR3nt: TGTGCCAGCAGCTCGGCGGACAGCCCCAATCAGCCCCAGCATTTT; CDR3aa: CASSSADSPNQPQHF